This T cell receptor beta chain was documented in a study of CD8+CD57+ T cells in acquired aplastic anemia. Looking at the study overall: The sorted CD4+ and CD8+ cells yielded an average roughly 3 ug of DNA. There were 10 million to 12 million reads, on average, for CD4+ cells from healthy donors. Study observations and caveats: Patients and controls shared some 29 CD8+ CDR3 sequences, which appeared highly expressed in patients and within their immunodominant clones. Statistical testing detected no significant gap in CD8+ Simpson's diversity between patients and controls.

This clonotype was observed a single time. The antigen remains unidentified. Genomic DNA constituted the template upon which TCR beta VDJ and CDR3 profiling was performed. In TCRdb, the reads were re-called with MiXCR into one record per CDR3 protein. The data show about 42,000 distinct CDR3 sequences, with about two thirds seen just once and around a quarter held by the top ten. The CDR3 has 12 amino acids. Per the germline V gene, CDR1 is SNHLY and CDR2 is FYNNEI. V lost 11 bases and J 7 bases, leaving 12 bases between the germline ends. The gene calls are TRBV2 and TRBJ1-6, with D possibly matching TRBD1 (5 bases). The clonotype originates from a human donor in good health, serving as a control. Material for sequencing was sorted CD4+, CD8+, or CD8+CD57+ T cells (not recorded which) from PBMCs. CDR3: CAVGGENSPLHF. DNA for the CDR3: TGTGCCGTTGGGGGGGAAAATTCACCCCTCCACTTT.